The source of this TCR beta chain is a study of blood T cell repertoires in COVID-19. Original data processing: Using reference gene primer amplification, nucleated cell counts were estimated. TCRdb keeps only in-frame clones here, not all; method: immunoSEQ multiplex PCR. The V and J calls and clone size come from that table; D and trimming were worked out from the DNA. The repertoire has 14,000 to 15,000 clones, about 86% of them found once; the top ten carry roughly a sixth. V gave up 4 bases and J gave up 2 bases; unmatched junction bases: 6. The CDR3 length is 16 residues. The germline gives CDR1 KGHDR, CDR2 SFDVKD.

Sequenced: peripheral blood. The rearrangement links TRBV24-1 to TRBJ2-5, with TRBD1 matching 10 bases. The TCR was taken from a human donor in a cohort sampled during active COVID-19. CDR3 DNA sequence: TGTGCCACCAGTGACCGCGGGACAGGGGATCAAGAGACCCAGTACTTC. Translation gives CATSDRGTGDQETQYF.